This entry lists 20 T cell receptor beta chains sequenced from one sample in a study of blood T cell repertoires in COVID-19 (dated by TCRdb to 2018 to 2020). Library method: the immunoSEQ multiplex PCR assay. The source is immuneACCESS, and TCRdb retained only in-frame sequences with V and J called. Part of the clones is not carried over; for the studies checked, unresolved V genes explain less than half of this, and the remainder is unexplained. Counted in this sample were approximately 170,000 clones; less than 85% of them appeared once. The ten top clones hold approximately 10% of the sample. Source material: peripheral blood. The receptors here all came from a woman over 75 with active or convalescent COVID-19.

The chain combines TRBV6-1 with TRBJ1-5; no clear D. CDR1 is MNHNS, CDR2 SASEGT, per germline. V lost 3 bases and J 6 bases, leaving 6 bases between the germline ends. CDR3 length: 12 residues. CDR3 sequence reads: CASSDPSQPQHF. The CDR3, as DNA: TGTGCCAGCAGTGACCCCAGTCAGCCCCAGCATTTT.

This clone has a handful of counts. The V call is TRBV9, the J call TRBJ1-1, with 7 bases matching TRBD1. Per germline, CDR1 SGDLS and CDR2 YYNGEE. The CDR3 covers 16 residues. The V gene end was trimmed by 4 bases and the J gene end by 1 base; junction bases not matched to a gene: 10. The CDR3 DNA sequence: TGTGCCAGCAGCTCCACACCGGGACAGTCGAACACTGAAGCTTTCTTT. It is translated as CASSSTPGQSNTEAFF.

The DNA for the CDR3 is TGCGCCAGCAGCATGGGACTAGCGGGAGCCGATACGCAGTATTTT. Amino acid sequence: CASSMGLAGADTQYF. The rearrangement links TRBV5-1 to TRBJ2-3; 14 bases align to TRBD2. The CDR3 runs to 15 residues. V trimming: 4 bases; J trimming: 6 bases; junction bases outside the gene matches: 4. Germline V gene data show CDR1 as SGHRS and CDR2 as YFSETQ.

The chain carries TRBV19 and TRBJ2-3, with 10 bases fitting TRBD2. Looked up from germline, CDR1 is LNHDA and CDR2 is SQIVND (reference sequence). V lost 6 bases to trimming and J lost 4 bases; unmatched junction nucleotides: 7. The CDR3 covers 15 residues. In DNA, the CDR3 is TGTGCCAGTAGCATCCCTAGCGGGAGTTCAGATACGCAGTATTTT. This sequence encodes CASSIPSGSSDTQYF.

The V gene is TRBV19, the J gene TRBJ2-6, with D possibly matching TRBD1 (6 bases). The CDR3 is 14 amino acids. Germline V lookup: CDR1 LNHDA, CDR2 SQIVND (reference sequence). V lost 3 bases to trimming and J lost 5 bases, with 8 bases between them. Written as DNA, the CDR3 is TGTGCCAGTAGTATGCAGGGGAGGGCCAACGTCCTGACTTTC. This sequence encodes CASSMQGRANVLTF.

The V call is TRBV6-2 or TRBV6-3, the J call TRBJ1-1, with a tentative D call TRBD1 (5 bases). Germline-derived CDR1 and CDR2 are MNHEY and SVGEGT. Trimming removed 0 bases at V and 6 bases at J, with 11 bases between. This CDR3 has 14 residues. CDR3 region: CASSYSGGVAEAFF. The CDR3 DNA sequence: TGTGCCAGCAGTTACTCGGGGGGGGTCGCTGAAGCTTTCTTT.

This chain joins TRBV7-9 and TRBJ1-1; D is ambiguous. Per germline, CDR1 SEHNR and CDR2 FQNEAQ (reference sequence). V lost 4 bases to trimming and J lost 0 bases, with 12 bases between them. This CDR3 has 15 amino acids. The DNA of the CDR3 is TGTGCCAGCAGCTACGACCCGGGAATGAACACTGAAGCTTTCTTT. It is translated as CASSYDPGMNTEAFF.

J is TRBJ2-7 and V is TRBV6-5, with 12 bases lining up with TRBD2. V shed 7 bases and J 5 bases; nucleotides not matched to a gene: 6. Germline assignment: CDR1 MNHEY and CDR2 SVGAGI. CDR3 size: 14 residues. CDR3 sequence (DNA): TGTGCCAGCACCGAATGGACTAGCGGGAACGAGCAGTACTTC. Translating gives CASTEWTSGNEQYF.

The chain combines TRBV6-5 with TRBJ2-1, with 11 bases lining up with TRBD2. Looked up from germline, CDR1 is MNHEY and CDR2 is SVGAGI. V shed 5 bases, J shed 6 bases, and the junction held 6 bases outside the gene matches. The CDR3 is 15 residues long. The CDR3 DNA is TGTGCCAGCAGTCAGGGACTAGCGGAATCCAATGAGCAGTTCTTC. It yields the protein CASSQGLAESNEQFF.

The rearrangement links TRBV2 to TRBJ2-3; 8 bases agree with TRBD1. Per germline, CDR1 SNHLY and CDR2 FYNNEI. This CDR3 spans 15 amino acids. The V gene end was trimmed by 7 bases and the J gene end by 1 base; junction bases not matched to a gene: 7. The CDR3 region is CASKGIQGGTDTQYF. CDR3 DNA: TGTGCCAGCAAGGGAATACAGGGGGGCACAGATACGCAGTATTTT.

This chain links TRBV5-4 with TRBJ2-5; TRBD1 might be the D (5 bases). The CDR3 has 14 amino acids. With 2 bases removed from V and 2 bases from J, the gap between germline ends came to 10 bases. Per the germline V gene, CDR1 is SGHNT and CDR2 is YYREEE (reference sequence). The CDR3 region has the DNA TGTGCCAGCAGCTTCGGGCGACAGCAAGAGACCCAGTACTTC. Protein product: CASSFGRQQETQYF.

CDR3 sequence reads: CASSVGRGLYEQYF. The CDR3 DNA is TGTGCCAGCAGCGTAGGCAGGGGGCTATACGAGCAGTACTTC. This chain links TRBV9 with TRBJ2-7; TRBD1 aligns across 8 bases. The V and J ends lost 0 bases and 4 bases, in that order; junction bases with no gene match: 3. This CDR3 contains 14 residues. Germline-derived CDR1 and CDR2 are SGDLS and YYNGEE. Based on the CDR3 plus reference TRBV9 and TRBJ2-7, the full variable domain is DSGVTQTPKHLITATGQRVTLRCSPRSGDLSVYWYQQSLDQGLQFLIQYYNGEERAKGNILERFSAQQFPDLHSELNLSSLELGDSALYFCASSVGRGLYEQYFGPGTRLTVT.

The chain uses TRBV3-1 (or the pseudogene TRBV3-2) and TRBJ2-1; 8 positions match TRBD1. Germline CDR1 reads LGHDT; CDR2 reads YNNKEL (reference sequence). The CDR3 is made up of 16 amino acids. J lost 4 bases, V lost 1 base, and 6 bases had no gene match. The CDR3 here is CASSQGVTGAYNEQFF. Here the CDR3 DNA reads TGTGCCAGCAGCCAAGGTGTGACAGGGGCGTACAATGAGCAGTTCTTC.

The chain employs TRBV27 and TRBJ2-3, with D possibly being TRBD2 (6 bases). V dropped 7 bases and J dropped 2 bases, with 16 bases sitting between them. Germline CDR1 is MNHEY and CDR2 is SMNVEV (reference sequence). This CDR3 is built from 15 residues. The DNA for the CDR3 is TGTGCCAGCAAGTCACTGGCGGGGATCACAGATACGCAGTATTTT. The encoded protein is CASKSLAGITDTQYF.

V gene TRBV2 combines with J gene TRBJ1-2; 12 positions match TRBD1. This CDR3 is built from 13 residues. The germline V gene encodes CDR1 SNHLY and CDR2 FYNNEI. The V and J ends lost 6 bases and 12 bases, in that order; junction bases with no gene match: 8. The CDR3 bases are TGTGCCAGCAGGGGACCGGGACAGGGGGCGAACACCTTC. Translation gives CASRGPGQGANTF.

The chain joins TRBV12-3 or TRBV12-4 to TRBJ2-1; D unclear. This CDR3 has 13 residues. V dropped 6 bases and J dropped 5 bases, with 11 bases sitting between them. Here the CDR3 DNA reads TGTGCCAGCAGGTCTTCCACGGACAATGAGCAGTTCTTC. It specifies CASRSSTDNEQFF.

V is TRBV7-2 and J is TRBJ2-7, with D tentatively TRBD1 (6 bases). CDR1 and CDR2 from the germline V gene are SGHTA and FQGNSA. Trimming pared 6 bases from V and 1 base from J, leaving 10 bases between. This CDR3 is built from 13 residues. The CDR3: CASSYRVSYEQYF. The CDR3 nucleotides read TGTGCCAGCAGTTACAGGGTATCCTACGAGCAGTACTTC.

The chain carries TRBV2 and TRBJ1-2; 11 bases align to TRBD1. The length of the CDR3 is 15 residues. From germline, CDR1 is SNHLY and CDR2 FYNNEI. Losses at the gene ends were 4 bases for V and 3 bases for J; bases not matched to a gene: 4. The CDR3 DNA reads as TGTGCCAGCAGTGTGGGACAGGGGGGAGACTATGGCTACACCTTC. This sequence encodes CASSVGQGGDYGYTF.

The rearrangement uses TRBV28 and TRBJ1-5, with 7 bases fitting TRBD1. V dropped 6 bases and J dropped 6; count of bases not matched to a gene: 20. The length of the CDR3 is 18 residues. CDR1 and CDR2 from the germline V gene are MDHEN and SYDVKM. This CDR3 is CASSKTRPGDSYTQPQHF. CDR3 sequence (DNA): TGTGCCAGCAGCAAGACACGGCCCGGGGACAGCTATACTCAGCCCCAGCATTTT.

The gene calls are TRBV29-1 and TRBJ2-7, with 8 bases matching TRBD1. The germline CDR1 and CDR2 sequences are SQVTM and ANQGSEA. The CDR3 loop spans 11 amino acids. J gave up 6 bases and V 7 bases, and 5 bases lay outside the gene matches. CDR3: CSGLGTGEQYF. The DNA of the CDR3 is TGCAGCGGCCTCGGGACAGGCGAGCAGTACTTC.